Sequencing of this T cell receptor (beta chain) was carried out in a study of blood T cell repertoires in COVID-19. Clones were sequenced by immunoSEQ multiplex PCR, and TCRdb holds only the in-frame ones, with some missing. The table has some 320,000 clones, approximately 85% seen once; the top ten hold just over 7%. Trimming shortened V by 1 base and J by 7 bases, and 13 bases separated the two germline ends. The germline V gene encodes CDR1 MNHEY and CDR2 SVGEGT. This CDR3 has 14 amino acids. What was sequenced was peripheral blood. The TCR was taken from a human donor in a cohort sampled during active COVID-19. The V call is TRBV6-2 or TRBV6-3, the J call TRBJ2-5; the D gene is possibly TRBD2 (5 bases). CDR3 DNA sequence: TGTGCCAGCAGTTACTTTACCGGGGTGGGGACCCAGTACTTC. Protein: CASSYFTGVGTQYF.